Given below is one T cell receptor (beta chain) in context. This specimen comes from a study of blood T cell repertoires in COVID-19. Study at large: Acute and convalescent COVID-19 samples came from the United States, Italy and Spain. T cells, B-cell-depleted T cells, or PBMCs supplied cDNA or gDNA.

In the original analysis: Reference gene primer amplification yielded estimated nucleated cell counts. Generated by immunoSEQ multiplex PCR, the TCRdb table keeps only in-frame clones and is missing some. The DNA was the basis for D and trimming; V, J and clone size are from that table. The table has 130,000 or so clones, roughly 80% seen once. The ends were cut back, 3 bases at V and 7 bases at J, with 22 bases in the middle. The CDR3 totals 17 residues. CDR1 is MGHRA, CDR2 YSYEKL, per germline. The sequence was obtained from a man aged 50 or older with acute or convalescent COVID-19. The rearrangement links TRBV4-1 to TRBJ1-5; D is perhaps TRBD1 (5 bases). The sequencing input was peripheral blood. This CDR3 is CASSQEDGSGWDQPQHF. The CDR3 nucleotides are TGCGCCAGCAGCCAGGAGGACGGTAGCGGGTGGGACCAGCCCCAGCATTTT.